Sequencing of this T cell receptor beta chain was carried out in a study of regulatory T cells in long-lasting Graves disease. Study outcomes and limitations: Study was limited to peripheral blood, excluding thyroid tissue. Persistent disease favored TRBV28, TRBJ1-2 and TRBJ2-5. Graves' patients with persistent disease showed TCR diversity lower than patients newly diagnosed.

The V and J ends lost 3 bases and 8 bases respectively, with 16 bases between them. The CDR3 loop spans 13 amino acids. Germline V lookup: CDR1 SQVTM, CDR2 ANQGSEA. The TCR beta library used iRepertoire HTBI primers with Arm-PCR amplification of CDR3. TCRdb itself ran the multiplex PCR reads through MiXCR, one entry per CDR3 protein. The sample lists roughly 450,000 distinct CDR3 sequences, about 25% occurring once. Remarks on this clonotype: Its antigen is unidentified.

As for time point: persistent/refractory GD, antithyroid drugs over 5 years with positive TRAb. Extracted PBMC RNA gave rise to the TCR library. American Thyroid Association guidelines defined how Graves' disease was diagnosed. The sequencing here drew on peripheral blood mononuclear cells (PBMCs), taken when the disease was refractory, from a patient treated with antithyroid drugs. The receptor was isolated from a female donor with Graves disease. The chain links TRBV29-1 to TRBJ1-2, with D perhaps matching TRBD1 (5 bases). CDR3 bases: TGCAGCGTTGATCCTGGTGGGGGGGGAGGCTACACCTTC. Translating gives CSVDPGGGGGYTF.